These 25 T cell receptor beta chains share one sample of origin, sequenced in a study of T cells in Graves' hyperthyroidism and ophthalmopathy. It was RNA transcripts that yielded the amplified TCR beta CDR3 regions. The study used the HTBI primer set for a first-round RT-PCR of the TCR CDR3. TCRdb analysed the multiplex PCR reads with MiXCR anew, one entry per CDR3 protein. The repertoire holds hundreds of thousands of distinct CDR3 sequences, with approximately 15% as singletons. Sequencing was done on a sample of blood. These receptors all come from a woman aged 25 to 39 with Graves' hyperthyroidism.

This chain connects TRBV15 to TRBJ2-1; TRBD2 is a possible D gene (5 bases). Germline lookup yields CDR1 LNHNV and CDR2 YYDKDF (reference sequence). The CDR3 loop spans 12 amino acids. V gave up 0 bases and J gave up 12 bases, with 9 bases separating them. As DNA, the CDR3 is TGTGCCACCAGCAGAGAGGGGAGAAGGCAGTTCTTC. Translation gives CATSREGRRQFF.

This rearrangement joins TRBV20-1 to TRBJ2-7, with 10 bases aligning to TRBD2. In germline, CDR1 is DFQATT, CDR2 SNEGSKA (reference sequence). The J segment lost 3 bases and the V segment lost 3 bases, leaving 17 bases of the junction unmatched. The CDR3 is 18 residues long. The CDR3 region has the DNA TGCAGTGCTAGTTATTGGACTAGCGGAAGAAAAAAGAGCTACGAGCAGTACTTC. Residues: CSASYWTSGRKKSYEQYF.

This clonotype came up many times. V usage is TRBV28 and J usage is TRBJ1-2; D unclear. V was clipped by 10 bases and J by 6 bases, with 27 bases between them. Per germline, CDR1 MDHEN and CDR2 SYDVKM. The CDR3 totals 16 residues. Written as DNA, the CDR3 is TGTGCCACCAACCTCCTTCCACTCTTGGTAACCAATGGCTACACCTTC. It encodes CATNLLPLLVTNGYTF.

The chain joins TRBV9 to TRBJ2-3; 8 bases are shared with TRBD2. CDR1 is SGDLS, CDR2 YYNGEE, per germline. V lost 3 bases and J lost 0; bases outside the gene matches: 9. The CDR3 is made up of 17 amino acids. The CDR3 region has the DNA TGTGCCAGCAGCGGGGCCCAGCGGGAGTCTAGCACAGATACGCAGTATTTT. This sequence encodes CASSGAQRESSTDTQYF.

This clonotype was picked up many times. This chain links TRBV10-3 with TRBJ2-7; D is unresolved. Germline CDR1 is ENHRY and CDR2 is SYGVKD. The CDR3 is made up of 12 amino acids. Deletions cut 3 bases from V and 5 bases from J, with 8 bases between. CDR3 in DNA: TGTGCCATCAGTGATTTCGACGACGAGCAGTACTTC. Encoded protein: CAISDFDDEQYF.

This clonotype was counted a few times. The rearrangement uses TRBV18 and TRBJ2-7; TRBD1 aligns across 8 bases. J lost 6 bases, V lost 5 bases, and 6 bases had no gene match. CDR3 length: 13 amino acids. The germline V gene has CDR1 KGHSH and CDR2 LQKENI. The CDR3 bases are TGTGCCAGCTCAGGGACAGGTCTTCTCGAGCAGTACTTC. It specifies CASSGTGLLEQYF. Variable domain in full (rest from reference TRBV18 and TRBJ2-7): NAGVMQNPRHLVRRRGQEARLRCSPMKGHSHVYWYRQLPEEGLKFMVYLQKENIIDESGMPKERFSAEFPKEGPSILRIQQVVRGDSAAYFCASSGTGLLEQYFGPGTRLTVT.

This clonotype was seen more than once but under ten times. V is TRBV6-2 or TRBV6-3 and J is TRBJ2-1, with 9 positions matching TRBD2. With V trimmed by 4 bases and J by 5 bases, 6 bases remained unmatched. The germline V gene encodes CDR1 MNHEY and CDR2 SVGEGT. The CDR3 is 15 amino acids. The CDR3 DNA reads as TGTGCCAGCAGTTTTAGCGGGAGAAGGCACAATGAGCAGTTCTTC. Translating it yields CASSFSGRRHNEQFF.

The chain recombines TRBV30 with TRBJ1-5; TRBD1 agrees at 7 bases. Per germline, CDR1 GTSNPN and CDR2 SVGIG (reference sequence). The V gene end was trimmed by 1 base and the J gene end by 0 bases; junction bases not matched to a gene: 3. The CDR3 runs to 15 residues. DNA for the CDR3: TGTGCCTGGAGTGAGGGACAGCATAGCAATCAGCCCCAGCATTTT. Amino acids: CAWSEGQHSNQPQHF.

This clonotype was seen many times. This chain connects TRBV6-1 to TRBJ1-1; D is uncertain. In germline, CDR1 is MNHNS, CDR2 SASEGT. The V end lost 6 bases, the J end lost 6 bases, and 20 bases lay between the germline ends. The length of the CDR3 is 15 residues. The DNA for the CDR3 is TGTGCCAGCAGACCGGTTGTGGTTGATAGCTCTGAAGCTTTCTTT. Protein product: CASRPVVVDSSEAFF.

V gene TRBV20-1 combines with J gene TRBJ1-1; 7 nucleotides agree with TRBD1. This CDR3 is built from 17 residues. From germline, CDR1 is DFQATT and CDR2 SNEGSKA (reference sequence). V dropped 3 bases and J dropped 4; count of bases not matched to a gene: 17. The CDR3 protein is CSASGSRLDRVGTEAFF. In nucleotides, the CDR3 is TGCAGTGCTAGTGGGTCTAGATTAGACAGGGTTGGCACTGAAGCTTTCTTT.

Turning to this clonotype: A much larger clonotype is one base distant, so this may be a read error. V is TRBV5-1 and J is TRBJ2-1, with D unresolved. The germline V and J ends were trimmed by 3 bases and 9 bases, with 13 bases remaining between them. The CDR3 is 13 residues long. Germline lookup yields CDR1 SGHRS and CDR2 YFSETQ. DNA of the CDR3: TGCGCCAGCAGCTCGGATGTCCTTGGTGAGCAGTTCTTC. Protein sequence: CASSSDVLGEQFF.

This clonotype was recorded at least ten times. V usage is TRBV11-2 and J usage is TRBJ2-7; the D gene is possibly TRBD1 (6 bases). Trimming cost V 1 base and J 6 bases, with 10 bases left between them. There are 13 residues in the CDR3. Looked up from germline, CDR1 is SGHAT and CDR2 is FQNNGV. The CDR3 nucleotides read TGTGCCAGCAGCTTAGGGAGGACAGCCGAGCAGTACTTC. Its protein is CASSLGRTAEQYF. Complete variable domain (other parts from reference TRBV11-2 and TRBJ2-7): EAGVAQSPRYKIIEKRQSVAFWCNPISGHATLYWYQQILGQGPKLLIQFQNNGVVDDSQLPKDRFSAERLKGVDSTLKIQPAKLEDSAVYLCASSLGRTAEQYFGPGTRLTVT.

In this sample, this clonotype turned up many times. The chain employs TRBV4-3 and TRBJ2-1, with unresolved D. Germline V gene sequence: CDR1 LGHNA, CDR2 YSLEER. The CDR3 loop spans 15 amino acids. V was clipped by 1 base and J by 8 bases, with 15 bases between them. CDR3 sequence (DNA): TGCGCCAGCAGCCAAGCCTCCTTTACCCTGGATGAGCAGTTCTTC. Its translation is CASSQASFTLDEQFF.

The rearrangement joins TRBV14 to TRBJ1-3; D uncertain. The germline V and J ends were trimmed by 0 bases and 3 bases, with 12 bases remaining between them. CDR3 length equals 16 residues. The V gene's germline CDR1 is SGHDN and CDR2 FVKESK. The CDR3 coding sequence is TGTGCCAGCAGCCAAGAGATGCGCGGCCGTGGAAACACCATATATTTT. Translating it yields CASSQEMRGRGNTIYF.

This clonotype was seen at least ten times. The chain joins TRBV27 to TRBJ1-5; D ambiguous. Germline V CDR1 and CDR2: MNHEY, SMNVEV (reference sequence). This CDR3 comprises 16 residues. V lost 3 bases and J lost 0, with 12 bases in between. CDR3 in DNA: TGTGCCAGCAGTTTTGATGGCAGCTATAGCAATCAGCCCCAGCATTTT. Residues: CASSFDGSYSNQPQHF.

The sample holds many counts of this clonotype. The CDR3 sequence is CASSPLISRGDTEAFF. In nucleotides, the CDR3 is TGTGCCAGCAGTCCACTCATAAGCCGCGGTGACACTGAAGCTTTCTTT. This chain links TRBV12-3 or TRBV12-4 with TRBJ1-1; D is unclear. V was pared by 5 bases and J by 3 bases, with 19 bases between. The CDR3 has 16 residues.

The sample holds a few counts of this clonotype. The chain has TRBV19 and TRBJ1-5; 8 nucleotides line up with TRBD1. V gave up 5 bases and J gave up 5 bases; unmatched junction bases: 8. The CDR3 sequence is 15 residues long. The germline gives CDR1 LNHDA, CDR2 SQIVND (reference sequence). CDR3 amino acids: CASSPRQGSDQPQHF. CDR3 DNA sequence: TGTGCCAGTAGTCCGAGACAGGGGTCCGATCAGCCCCAGCATTTT.

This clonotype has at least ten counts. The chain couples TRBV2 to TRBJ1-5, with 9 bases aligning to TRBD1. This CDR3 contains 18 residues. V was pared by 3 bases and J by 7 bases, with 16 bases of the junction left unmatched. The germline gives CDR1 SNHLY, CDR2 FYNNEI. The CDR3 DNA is TGTGCCAGCAGTGACCATCTCGACAGGGGGGGTGGACGGCAGCCCCAGCATTTT. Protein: CASSDHLDRGGGRQPQHF.

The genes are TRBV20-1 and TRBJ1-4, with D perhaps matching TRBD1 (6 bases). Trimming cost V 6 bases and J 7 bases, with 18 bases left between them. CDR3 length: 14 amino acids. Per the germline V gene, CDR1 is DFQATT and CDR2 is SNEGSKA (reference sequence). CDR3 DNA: TGCAGTGCCCCCTCGACAGGCGGACGTGAAAAACTGTTTTTT. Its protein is CSAPSTGGREKLFF.

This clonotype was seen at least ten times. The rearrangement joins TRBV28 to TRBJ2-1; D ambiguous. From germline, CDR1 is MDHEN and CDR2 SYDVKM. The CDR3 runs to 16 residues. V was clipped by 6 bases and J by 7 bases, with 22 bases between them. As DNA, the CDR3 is TGTGCCAGCAGCCCCTCTCGTGTGCGAATGAGGAATGAGCAGTTCTTC. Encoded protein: CASSPSRVRMRNEQFF. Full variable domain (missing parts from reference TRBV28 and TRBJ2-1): DVKVTQSSRYLVKRTGEKVFLECVQDMDHENMFWYRQDPGLGLRLIYFSYDVKMKEKGDIPEGYSVSREKKERFSLILESASTNQTSMYLCASSPSRVRMRNEQFFGPGTRLTVL.

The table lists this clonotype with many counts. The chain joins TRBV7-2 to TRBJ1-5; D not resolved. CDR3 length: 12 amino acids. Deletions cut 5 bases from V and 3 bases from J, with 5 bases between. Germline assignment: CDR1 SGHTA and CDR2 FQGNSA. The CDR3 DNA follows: TGTGCCAGCAGCGACTACAATCAGCCCCAGCATTTT. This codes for CASSDYNQPQHF.

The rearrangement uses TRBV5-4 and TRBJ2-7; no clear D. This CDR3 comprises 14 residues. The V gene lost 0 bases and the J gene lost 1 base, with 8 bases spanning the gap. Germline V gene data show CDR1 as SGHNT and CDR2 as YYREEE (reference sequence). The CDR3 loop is CASSLGEESYEQYF. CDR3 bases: TGTGCCAGCAGCTTGGGGGAAGAATCCTACGAGCAGTACTTC. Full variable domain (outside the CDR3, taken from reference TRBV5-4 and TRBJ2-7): ETGVTQSPTHLIKTRGQQVTLRCSSQSGHNTVSWYQQALGQGPQFIFQYYREEENGRGNFPPRFSGLQFPNYSSELNVNALELDDSALYLCASSLGEESYEQYFGPGTRLTVT.

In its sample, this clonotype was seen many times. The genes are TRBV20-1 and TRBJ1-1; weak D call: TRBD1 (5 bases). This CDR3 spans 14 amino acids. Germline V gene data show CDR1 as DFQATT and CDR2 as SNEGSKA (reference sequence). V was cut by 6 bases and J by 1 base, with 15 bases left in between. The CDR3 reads CSAGPPGKNTEAFF. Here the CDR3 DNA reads TGCAGTGCCGGCCCCCCAGGGAAGAACACTGAAGCTTTCTTT.

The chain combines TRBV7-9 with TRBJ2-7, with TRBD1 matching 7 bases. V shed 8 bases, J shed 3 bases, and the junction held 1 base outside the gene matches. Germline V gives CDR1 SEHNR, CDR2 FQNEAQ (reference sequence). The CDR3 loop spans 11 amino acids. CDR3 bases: TGTGCCAGCGGACAGGTCTACGAGCAGTACTTC. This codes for CASGQVYEQYF.

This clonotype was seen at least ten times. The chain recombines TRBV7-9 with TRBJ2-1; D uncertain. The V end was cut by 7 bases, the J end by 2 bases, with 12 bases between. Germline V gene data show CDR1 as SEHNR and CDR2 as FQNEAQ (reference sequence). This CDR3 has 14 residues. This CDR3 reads CASMTLVTYNEQFF. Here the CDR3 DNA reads TGTGCCAGCATGACGCTCGTGACCTACAATGAGCAGTTCTTC.